This entry lists 30 T cell receptor beta chains sequenced from one sample in a study of cytotoxic CD8 clonotypes in ibrutinib-treated CLL. Assay: immunoSEQ multiplex PCR; the TCRdb copy retains only in-frame clones and omits some. Of around 52,000 clones detected, roughly three fifths appear once; the ten largest clones hold approximately 20%. Sequencing used PBMCs, obtained after 24 months of ibrutinib treatment. The receptors derive from a human donor with chronic lymphocytic leukemia.

V is TRBV7-9 and J is TRBJ1-1, with 7 bases identical to TRBD1. Per the germline V gene, CDR1 is SEHNR and CDR2 is FQNEAQ (reference sequence). The V and J ends lost 4 bases and 8 bases, in that order; junction bases with no gene match: 10. CDR3 length: 14 amino acids. The CDR3 sequence is CASSSGQQILEAFF. In nucleotides, the CDR3 is TGTGCCAGCAGCTCGGGACAGCAAATCTTAGAAGCTTTCTTT. Based on the CDR3 plus reference TRBV7-9 and TRBJ1-1, the full variable domain is DTGVSQNPRHKITKRGQNVTFRCDPISEHNRLYWYRQTLGQGPEFLTYFQNEAQLEKSRLLSDRFSAERPKGSFSTLEIQRTEQGDSAMYLCASSSGQQILEAFFGQGTRLTVV.

This clone was seen only a few times. The rearrangement uses TRBV5-1 and TRBJ2-1; 7 bases align to TRBD2. Germline loops: CDR1 SGHRS, CDR2 YFSETQ. This CDR3 spans 15 amino acids. V lost 6 bases to trimming and J lost 6 bases; unmatched junction nucleotides: 12. The CDR3 reads CASTSAGARVNEQFF. The CDR3 DNA reads as TGCGCCAGCACCTCTGCGGGAGCCAGGGTCAATGAGCAGTTCTTC.

The rearrangement joins TRBV6-1 to TRBJ2-7; D is unresolved. Germline CDR1 is MNHNS and CDR2 is SASEGT. V lost 4 bases and J 5 bases, leaving 12 bases between the germline ends. This CDR3 is built from 13 residues. The CDR3 nucleotides read TGTGCCAGCAGTGTCCGAGGACGGAACGAGCAGTACTTC. Residues: CASSVRGRNEQYF.

The rearrangement uses TRBV6-1 and TRBJ1-5, with D hard to call. The CDR3 has 13 amino acids. The germline V gene has CDR1 MNHNS and CDR2 SASEGT. V was clipped by 3 bases and J by 4 bases, with 7 bases between them. In DNA form, the CDR3 reads TGTGCCAGCAGTGAGGTGGGAAATCAGCCCCAGCATTTT. Its protein product is CASSEVGNQPQHF.

V usage is TRBV10-1 and J usage is TRBJ2-5, with 7 bases lining up with TRBD1. Germline CDR1 reads WNHNN; CDR2 reads SYGVQD (reference sequence). The CDR3 length is 15 residues. Trimming cost V 6 bases and J 3 bases; bases outside gene matches: 10. The CDR3 nucleotides are TGCGCCAGCAGCGGCATAAGTACAGGGGAAGAGACCCAGTACTTC. Protein: CASSGISTGEETQYF.

This chain uses TRBV29-1 with TRBJ2-1; TRBD2 agrees at 13 bases. The CDR3 covers 13 residues. The V gene end was trimmed by 7 bases and the J gene end by 8 bases; junction bases not matched to a gene: 5. The germline CDR1 and CDR2 sequences are SQVTM and ANQGSEA. CDR3 sequence (DNA): TGCAGCGCGACTAGCGGGAGGATAGATGAGCAGTTCTTC. Encoded protein: CSATSGRIDEQFF.

V is TRBV19 and J is TRBJ1-2; D call uncertain. Trimming pared 1 base from V and 6 bases from J, leaving 12 bases between. The CDR3 totals 14 residues. CDR1 and CDR2 from the germline V gene are LNHDA and SQIVND (reference sequence). For the CDR3, the DNA is TGTGCCAGTAGTATAGGATCCGCCACTGATGGCTACACCTTC. Its protein product is CASSIGSATDGYTF. Complete variable domain (other parts from reference TRBV19 and TRBJ1-2): DGGITQSPKYLFRKEGQNVTLSCEQNLNHDAMYWYRQDPGQGLRLIYYSQIVNDFQKGDIAEGYSVSREKKESFPLTVTSAQKNPTAFYLCASSIGSATDGYTFGSGTRLTVV.

V usage is TRBV5-1 and J usage is TRBJ1-2, with a tentative D call TRBD1 (6 bases). The germline CDR1 and CDR2 sequences are SGHRS and YFSETQ. CDR3 length: 13 amino acids. Trimming cost V 6 bases and J 6 bases, with 15 bases left between them. The CDR3 DNA is TGCGCCAGCACCAAGATACAGGGACATGGCTACACCTTC. This encodes CASTKIQGHGYTF.

J is TRBJ1-4 and V is TRBV5-1, with a weak D call TRBD1 (5 bases). Trimming took 3 bases from V and 5 from J, leaving 17 bases between them. The CDR3 totals 16 residues. The germline V gene encodes CDR1 SGHRS and CDR2 YFSETQ. The CDR3 region has the DNA TGCGCCAGCAGCTGGGGCACGACACAGCAAAATGAAAAACTGTTTTTT. It codes for CASSWGTTQQNEKLFF.

The rearrangement joins TRBV7-8 to TRBJ2-3, with 14 bases matching TRBD2. The ends lost 3 bases at V and 11 bases at J; junction bases unmatched: 10. This CDR3 is 16 amino acids long. CDR1 SGHVS and CDR2 FQNEAQ come from the germline V gene. This CDR3 is CASSFRVGLAGVGQYF. For the CDR3, the DNA is TGTGCCAGCAGCTTTCGTGTGGGACTAGCGGGGGTTGGGCAGTATTTT.

This clone has just one count. The V gene is TRBV11-2, the J gene TRBJ2-1; 7 bases are a match to TRBD2. Germline V gene data show CDR1 as SGHAT and CDR2 as FQNNGV. The CDR3 spans 15 residues. J gave up 6 bases and V 4 bases, and 9 bases lay outside the gene matches. CDR3 bases: TGTGCCAGCAGCTCCGTCGCGTGGGGGGGCAATGAGCAGTTCTTC. Amino acid sequence: CASSSVAWGGNEQFF.

This clone has more than one count but fewer than ten. The chain joins TRBV7-8 to TRBJ2-7, with a tentative D call TRBD2 (5 bases). V lost 5 bases to trimming and J lost 4 bases, with 15 bases between them. The germline gives CDR1 SGHVS, CDR2 FQNEAQ. The CDR3 has 14 amino acids. In DNA form, the CDR3 reads TGTGCCAGCAGCAAGGTAGCGATGGGGTACGAGCAGTACTTC. Protein product: CASSKVAMGYEQYF.

The sample holds a few counts of this clone. The chain joins TRBV7-9 to TRBJ2-1; D uncertain. This CDR3 contains 15 residues. Trimming left V 0 bases short and J 12 bases short, with 18 bases between. The germline CDR1 and CDR2 sequences are SEHNR and FQNEAQ (reference sequence). CDR3 nucleotide sequence: TGTGCCAGCAGCTTAGCTCGTCTGATCCAAAACGGGCAGTTCTTC. Protein product: CASSLARLIQNGQFF.

The genes are TRBV5-1 and TRBJ2-2; 9 nucleotides agree with TRBD1. This CDR3 is 13 amino acids long. Germline V gene data show CDR1 as SGHRS and CDR2 as YFSETQ. Unmatched junction bases numbered 8, after V lost 7 bases and J lost 10 bases. CDR3 in DNA: TGCGCCAGCCGATTACAGGGGGCCTTGGAGCTGTTTTTT. Translation: CASRLQGALELFF.

The chain couples TRBV4-2 to TRBJ2-3; D perhaps matches TRBD2 (6 bases). The CDR3 is made up of 17 amino acids. V was shortened by 1 base and J by 0 bases, with 14 bases between the two germline ends. The germline CDR1 and CDR2 sequences are LGHNA and YNFKEQ. The CDR3 spells CASSQGGLRGSTDTQYF. CDR3 DNA sequence: TGTGCCAGCAGCCAAGGAGGATTGCGGGGAAGCACAGATACGCAGTATTTT.

Only a few counts were recorded for this clone. CDR3 DNA: TGTGCCAGCAGCCGATTCCTTGACGAGCAGTACTTC. Translated: CASSRFLDEQYF. The chain combines TRBV7-2 with TRBJ2-7; D is ambiguous. CDR3 length equals 12 residues. CDR1 and CDR2 from the germline V gene are SGHTA and FQGNSA. V was trimmed by 5 bases and J by 5 bases, leaving 10 bases between them.

The chain combines TRBV2 with TRBJ2-7; TRBD2 agrees at 8 bases. From germline, CDR1 is SNHLY and CDR2 FYNNEI. This CDR3 is 15 amino acids long. J was trimmed by 2 bases and V by 6 bases; bases with no gene match: 9. This CDR3 reads CASRSGTRTTYEQYF. The CDR3 coding sequence is TGTGCCAGCAGGTCCGGGACTAGGACAACCTACGAGCAGTACTTC.

This clone was counted ten times or more. The J gene is TRBJ2-1, the V gene TRBV27; tentative D call: TRBD1 (6 bases). V dropped 3 bases and J dropped 7 bases, with 28 bases sitting between them. The germline V gene has CDR1 MNHEY and CDR2 SMNVEV (reference sequence). The CDR3 sequence is 19 residues long. CDR3 DNA sequence: TGTGCCAGCAGTTTGGGTTTAAGGGGGAATACCCGCTCACGGAATGAGCAGTTCTTC. This gives the protein CASSLGLRGNTRSRNEQFF.

This chain links TRBV11-2 with TRBJ2-5; 8 positions agree with TRBD2. Germline CDR1 and CDR2: SGHAT and FQNNGV. This CDR3 has 14 residues. V was clipped by 3 bases and J by 5 bases; unmatched bases: 5. DNA for the CDR3: TGTGCCAGCAGCTTCGGAGCGGGGGTTGAGACCCAGTACTTC. The encoded protein is CASSFGAGVETQYF.

The rearrangement joins TRBV6-5 to TRBJ2-7; no clear D gene. CDR1 and CDR2 from the germline V gene are MNHEY and SVGAGI. The CDR3 runs to 10 residues. Between the trimmed V and J ends, which lost 6 bases and 6 bases, there was a span of 6 bases. CDR3 sequence reads: CASRLTEQYF. CDR3 DNA: TGTGCCAGCAGGCTGACCGAGCAGTACTTC.

This sequence joins TRBV30 and TRBJ1-1, with D possibly TRBD1 on 5 matching bases. CDR3 length: 13 amino acids. The germline CDR1 and CDR2 sequences are GTSNPN and SVGIG (reference sequence). The ends were cut back, 2 bases at V and 4 bases at J, with 11 bases in the middle. In DNA, the CDR3 is TGTGCCTGGAGTTACCAGGGTCGCACTGAAGCTTTCTTT. Translation: CAWSYQGRTEAFF.

To note about this clone: Compared with germline, one end of the junction differs, possibly owing to a read error. This rearrangement joins TRBV7-9 to TRBJ1-1, with TRBD1 identical over 9 bases. The length of the CDR3 is 11 residues. Germline lookup yields CDR1 SEHNR and CDR2 FQNEAQ (reference sequence). CDR3 sequence reads: CASSYRGRIIF. CDR3 sequence (DNA): TGTGCCAGCAGCTACAGGGGGCGCATAATCTTT.

This clone came up a few times. The chain carries TRBV18 and TRBJ1-6, with unresolved D. The ends were cut back, 4 bases at V and 3 bases at J, with 10 bases in the middle. This CDR3 is built from 15 residues. Germline CDR1 reads KGHSH; CDR2 reads LQKENI. The CDR3 nucleotides are TGTGCCAGCTCACTCCAAGCAAACTATAATTCACCCCTCCACTTT. Its translation: CASSLQANYNSPLHF.

This chain connects TRBV5-6 to TRBJ1-2, with TRBD1 matching 8 bases. This CDR3 spans 17 amino acids. Unmatched junction bases numbered 16, after V lost 5 bases and J lost 4 bases. CDR1 and CDR2 (germline): SGHDT, YYEEEE. CDR3 region: CASRGGQGRLRRYGYTF. As DNA, the CDR3 is TGTGCCAGCAGAGGCGGACAGGGAAGGTTACGGCGCTATGGCTACACCTTC.

The sample holds one count of this clone. This chain links TRBV7-2 with TRBJ2-7, with 8 nucleotides matching TRBD2. With V trimmed by 2 bases and J by 6 bases, 3 bases remained unmatched. CDR1 is SGHTA and CDR2 is FQGNSA in the germline V gene. The length of the CDR3 is 13 residues. The CDR3 loop is CASSLREGGEQYF. The CDR3 DNA reads TGTGCCAGCAGCTTACGGGAGGGGGGCGAGCAGTACTTC. The whole variable domain, filled in from reference TRBV7-2 and TRBJ2-7, reads GAGVSQSPSNKVTEKGKDVELRCDPISGHTALYWYRQSLGQGLEFLIYFQGNSAPDKSGLPSDRFSAERTGGSVSTLTIQRTQQEDSAVYLCASSLREGGEQYFGPGTRLTVT.

This clone has ten or more counts. The V gene is TRBV19, the J gene TRBJ1-1, with TRBD1 as a possible D gene (5 bases). This CDR3 region has 13 residues. With 3 bases removed from V and 4 bases from J, the gap between germline ends came to 9 bases. Germline CDR1 reads LNHDA; CDR2 reads SQIVND (reference sequence). In DNA form, the CDR3 reads TGTGCCAGTAGTATGGCCGGGGCCACTGAAGCTTTCTTT. Protein: CASSMAGATEAFF.

This clone appeared a single time. J is TRBJ2-7 and V is TRBV7-7; possible D gene TRBD1, 5 bases. The CDR3 has 17 amino acids. Trimming took 4 bases from V and 3 from J, leaving 22 bases between them. Germline CDR1 and CDR2: SSHAT and FNYEAQ (reference sequence). The CDR3 nucleotides read TGTGCCAGCAGCTCCGCCTTGGCCAGGGTTTCTATCTACGAGCAGTACGTC. This codes for CASSSALARVSIYEQYV.

This chain uses TRBV28 with TRBJ2-7; weak D call: TRBD2 (5 bases). The V gene's germline CDR1 is MDHEN and CDR2 SYDVKM. Trimming pared 5 bases from V and 7 bases from J, leaving 18 bases between. The CDR3 runs to 14 residues. The DNA of the CDR3 is TGTGCCAGCAGTGGGCGGACCAGAGGAGGTGAGCAGTACGTC. Translated: CASSGRTRGGEQYV.

This clone has just one count. The chain carries TRBV19 and TRBJ2-5, with 10 bases that match TRBD1. The CDR3 length is 15 residues. J was trimmed by 5 bases and V by 5 bases; bases with no gene match: 8. Germline loops: CDR1 LNHDA, CDR2 SQIVND (reference sequence). The CDR3 is CASSETGGAYETQYF. The CDR3 nucleotides are TGTGCCAGTAGTGAGACAGGGGGCGCGTATGAGACCCAGTACTTC.

This clone was seen once. J is TRBJ2-1 and V is TRBV7-6; D possibly corresponds to TRBD2 (6 bases). V shed 5 bases and J shed 3 bases, with 14 bases lying between them. The length of the CDR3 is 15 residues. Germline V gene lookup returns CDR1 SGHVS and CDR2 FNYEAQ. CDR3 loop: CASSPRRGRYNEQFF. The CDR3 region has the DNA TGTGCCAGCAGCCCCCGGAGGGGACGCTACAATGAGCAGTTCTTC.